Below, 24 T cell receptor beta chains from the same sample are listed, as sequenced in a study of Graves' ophthalmopathy and Graves' hyperthyroidism. The sequenced template was RNA, covering the TCR beta CDR3 region. HTBI primers were employed in first-round RT-PCR, then a second-round multiplex PCR followed. In TCRdb, the multiplex PCR reads were re-called with MiXCR into one record per CDR3 protein. This table holds around 1.1 million distinct CDR3 sequences, less than 45% found once. The specimen sequenced was peripheral blood or thyroid tissue (not recorded which). The receptors shown here come from an adult man with Graves' hyperthyroidism.

This clonotype was picked up many times. V is TRBV2 and J is TRBJ1-5; D is ambiguous. V lost 8 bases to trimming and J lost 3 bases, with 14 bases between them. The CDR3 spans 14 residues. Germline CDR1 is SNHLY and CDR2 is FYNNEI. The CDR3 is CASAARGDNQPQHF. The CDR3 DNA reads TGTGCCAGCGCGGCCCGGGGAGACAATCAGCCCCAGCATTTT.

About this clonotype: Just one base apart from a much larger clone, this may be a read error. J is TRBJ2-7 and V is TRBV12-3 or TRBV12-4; D remains ambiguous. CDR3 length: 12 amino acids. V was pared by 5 bases and J by 5 bases, with 10 bases between. The CDR3 DNA reads as TGTGCCAGCAGTACCGCTCCCCACGAGCAGTACTTC. Protein: CASSTAPHEQYF.

On this clonotype itself: One end of the junction fails to match germline, which may point to a read error. The CDR3 protein is CANSGLQGYTF. The CDR3 coding sequence is TGTGCCAACAGTGGACTTCAGGGCTACACCTTC. The rearrangement joins TRBV28 to TRBJ1-2; D gene ambiguous. The CDR3 has 11 residues. Germline V gene sequence: CDR1 MDHEN, CDR2 SYDVKM.

This clonotype was detected many times. The rearrangement links TRBV7-6 to TRBJ1-2, with D uncertain. Germline V lookup: CDR1 SGHVS, CDR2 FNYEAQ. The germline V and J ends were trimmed by 0 bases and 3 bases, with 17 bases remaining between them. The CDR3 totals 17 residues. The CDR3 sequence is CASSLASDLLEDYGYTF. In DNA form, the CDR3 reads TGTGCCAGCAGCTTAGCTTCGGACCTCTTGGAAGACTATGGCTACACCTTC.

Remarks on this clonotype: A much larger clone differs from this one at a single base, so this may be a read error. The chain couples TRBV6-2 or TRBV6-3 to TRBJ1-1; D is unclear. The CDR3 runs to 13 residues. In germline, CDR1 is MNHEY, CDR2 SVGEGT. The V end lost 2 bases, the J end lost 4 bases, and 8 bases lay between the germline ends. The CDR3 DNA is TGTGCCAGCAGTTACGGGGTAGGCACTGAAGCTTTCTTT. The encoded protein is CASSYGVGTEAFF.

The V and J genes are TRBV20-1 and TRBJ2-7; TRBD1 aligns across 9 bases. J lost 3 bases, V lost 3 bases, and 15 bases had no gene match. CDR1 is DFQATT, CDR2 SNEGSKA, per germline (reference sequence). The CDR3 covers 17 residues. This chain's CDR3 is CSASTYIPGQGGYEQYF. The CDR3 DNA reads as TGCAGTGCTAGCACTTATATCCCGGGACAGGGCGGCTACGAGCAGTACTTC.

The gene calls are TRBV20-1 and TRBJ1-5, with 10 bases identical to TRBD1. The germline gives CDR1 DFQATT, CDR2 SNEGSKA (reference sequence). V trimming: 2 bases; J trimming: 4 bases; junction bases outside the gene matches: 11. This CDR3 region has 17 residues. The CDR3 loop reads CSARSPNGQGVNQPQHF. The DNA of the CDR3 is TGCAGTGCTAGATCACCCAACGGACAGGGGGTGAATCAGCCCCAGCATTTT.

This clonotype was detected many times. The rearrangement links TRBV24-1 to TRBJ2-2, with 8 bases that match TRBD1. CDR1 and CDR2 from the germline V gene are KGHDR and SFDVKD. V was clipped by 6 bases and J by 0 bases; unmatched bases: 2. The CDR3 has 15 residues. The CDR3 sequence is CATSLDRANTGELFF. The CDR3 region has the DNA TGTGCCACCAGTTTGGACAGGGCGAACACCGGGGAGCTGTTTTTT.

This clonotype appeared a single time. This rearrangement joins TRBV6-5 to TRBJ1-3; tentative D call: TRBD1 (6 bases). V lost 0 bases and J 4 bases, leaving 13 bases between the germline ends. CDR1 and CDR2 (germline): MNHEY, SVGAGI. The CDR3 is made up of 16 amino acids. In DNA form, the CDR3 reads TGTGCCAGCAGTTACTCTCCGGACAGATCGGGAAACACCATATATTTT. Its protein product is CASSYSPDRSGNTIYF.

At least ten counts were recorded for this clonotype. The CDR3 loop reads CASSLAASRETQYF. CDR3 DNA: TGTGCCAGCAGCTTGGCGGCCAGTCGGGAGACCCAGTACTTC. V and J are TRBV5-4 and TRBJ2-5; D gene unclear. The V gene lost 0 bases and the J gene lost 5 bases, with 11 bases spanning the gap. CDR1 and CDR2 (germline): SGHNT, YYREEE (reference sequence). CDR3 size: 14 residues.

This clonotype has only a few counts. This chain links TRBV6-1 with TRBJ1-5; the match to TRBD1 covers 11 bases. The V segment lost 4 bases and the J segment 4 bases; nucleotides outside the gene matches: 9. Germline-derived CDR1 and CDR2 are MNHNS and SASEGT. The CDR3 runs to 17 residues. CDR3 sequence: CASSGGGTGGPNQPQHF. In DNA form, the CDR3 reads TGTGCCAGCAGTGGGGGCGGGACAGGGGGACCAAATCAGCCCCAGCATTTT.

The gene calls are TRBV7-3 and TRBJ2-7; D gene uncertain. The V gene's germline CDR1 is SGHTA and CDR2 FQGTGA. This CDR3 spans 15 amino acids. V was shortened by 4 bases and J by 2 bases, with 15 bases between the two germline ends. The DNA of the CDR3 is TGTGCCAGCAGCTCGGTCTCGGCCAGCCCCTACGAGCAGTACTTC. This translates into CASSSVSASPYEQYF.

This clonotype has a handful of counts. The gene calls are TRBV4-1 and TRBJ2-5; D gene unclear. Trimming left V 6 bases short and J 1 base short, with 15 bases between. CDR3 length: 15 residues. CDR1 MGHRA and CDR2 YSYEKL come from the germline V gene. In DNA, the CDR3 is TGCGCCAGCAGGGCGACGGACCAATCCCAAGAGACCCAGTACTTC. Translated, it gives CASRATDQSQETQYF.

The rearrangement joins TRBV27 to TRBJ1-5; no clear D gene. The CDR3 is made up of 12 amino acids. CDR1 is MNHEY, CDR2 SMNVEV, per germline (reference sequence). Trimming stripped 5 bases from V and 7 bases from J, with 9 bases between. DNA for the CDR3: TGTGCCAGCAGTCATCCCCCCCAGCCCCAGCATTTT. Amino acid sequence: CASSHPPQPQHF.

Note on this clonotype: One end of the junction fails to match germline, which may point to a read error. The rearrangement links TRBV11-2 to TRBJ1-2, with D possibly TRBD1 on 5 matching bases. Per germline, CDR1 SGHAT and CDR2 FQNNGV. The CDR3 covers 12 residues. Here the CDR3 DNA reads TGTGCCAGCAGCTTAACAGGATATGGCTGCACCTTC. The encoded protein is CASSLTGYGCTF.

This clonotype was seen repeatedly, ten times or more. CDR3 in DNA: TGCAGTGCTAGAGTACAGGGTTTTCGGACGAACACTGAAGCTTTCTTT. This gives the protein CSARVQGFRTNTEAFF. The chain has TRBV20-1 and TRBJ1-1; maybe TRBD1 (6 bases). The CDR3 extends over 16 amino acids. Looked up from germline, CDR1 is DFQATT and CDR2 is SNEGSKA (reference sequence). V was cut by 1 base and J by 1 base, with 16 bases left in between.

The chain combines TRBV29-1 with TRBJ1-1; D gene ambiguous. The CDR3 is 11 residues long. Germline CDR1 is SQVTM and CDR2 is ANQGSEA. The germline V and J ends were trimmed by 8 bases and 4 bases, with 11 bases remaining between them. The CDR3 nucleotides read TGCAGCAGTTTCTGGGGCACTGAAGCTTTCTTT. The encoded protein is CSSFWGTEAFF.

The chain links TRBV10-3 to TRBJ2-7; 9 nucleotides align to TRBD1. Per germline, CDR1 ENHRY and CDR2 SYGVKD. The CDR3 covers 14 residues. Trimming cost V 6 bases and J 3 bases; bases outside gene matches: 6. The CDR3: CAISPGQGDYEQYF. DNA of the CDR3: TGTGCCATCAGCCCGGGACAGGGAGACTACGAGCAGTACTTC.

This clonotype was counted many times. The rearrangement joins TRBV9 to TRBJ1-3; D is uncertain. The germline gives CDR1 SGDLS, CDR2 YYNGEE. The CDR3 runs to 13 residues. Trimming removed 1 base at V and 9 bases at J, with 11 bases between. CDR3 loop: CASSVPPERTIYF. The CDR3 DNA reads as TGTGCCAGCAGCGTACCCCCCGAGCGCACCATATATTTT.

Many counts were recorded for this clonotype. V gene TRBV29-1 combines with J gene TRBJ2-2; TRBD1 is a possible D gene (5 bases). Per the germline V gene, CDR1 is SQVTM and CDR2 is ANQGSEA. The V end lost 2 bases, the J end lost 3 bases, and 10 bases lay between the germline ends. This CDR3 is built from 14 residues. CDR3 DNA: TGCAGCGTTGAAACTACAGGATACACCGGGGAGCTGTTTTTT. This codes for CSVETTGYTGELFF.

The gene calls are TRBV7-2 and TRBJ2-7, with a weak D call TRBD1 (6 bases). With 3 bases removed from V and 0 bases from J, the gap between germline ends came to 9 bases. The CDR3 spans 14 residues. Germline CDR1 reads SGHTA; CDR2 reads FQGNSA. This CDR3 is CASSFSQGSYEQYF. CDR3 nucleotide sequence: TGTGCCAGCAGCTTTTCACAGGGCTCCTACGAGCAGTACTTC. Looking up the rest from reference TRBV7-2 and TRBJ2-7 gives the full variable domain: GAGVSQSPSNKVTEKGKDVELRCDPISGHTALYWYRQSLGQGLEFLIYFQGNSAPDKSGLPSDRFSAERTGGSVSTLTIQRTQQEDSAVYLCASSFSQGSYEQYFGPGTRLTVT.

The V gene is TRBV7-2, the J gene TRBJ2-5; D might be TRBD1 or TRBD2, each matching 5 bases. Trimming removed 0 bases from V and 4 bases from J, with 12 bases in between. This CDR3 is 15 amino acids long. CDR1 and CDR2 from the germline V gene are SGHTA and FQGNSA. CDR3 bases: TGTGCCAGCAGCTTAGCGCTGGGGCGGGTAGAGACCCAGTACTTC. Translated, it gives CASSLALGRVETQYF.

This clonotype showed up many times. The rearrangement uses TRBV30 and TRBJ1-5; D is ambiguous. This CDR3 has 14 amino acids. Trimming removed 2 bases at V and 0 bases at J, with 8 bases between. Germline V gives CDR1 GTSNPN, CDR2 SVGIG (reference sequence). The CDR3 loop reads CAWSSLVSNQPQHF. The CDR3 region has the DNA TGTGCCTGGAGTTCGTTGGTTAGCAATCAGCCCCAGCATTTT.

This clonotype turned up a few times. The V call is TRBV20-1, the J call TRBJ1-5; D possibly corresponds to TRBD1 (5 bases). Germline CDR1 is DFQATT and CDR2 is SNEGSKA (reference sequence). Trimming removed 6 bases at V and 1 base at J, with 10 bases between. This CDR3 spans 13 amino acids. In DNA form, the CDR3 reads TGCAGTGCAATCCGGGACAGCAATCAGCCCCAGCATTTT. It specifies CSAIRDSNQPQHF.